This T cell receptor beta chain originates from a study of blood T cell repertoires in COVID-19 (TCRdb year 2020). About the full investigation: Collaborator samples came from the United States, Italy and Spain and covered acute and convalescent phases of COVID-19. A de-identified subject ID, COVID-19 status, age in years and sex were almost always included in the sample metadata. Subjects who had been exposed to COVID-19, were actively infected with it, or had recovered from it provided the deeply sampled blood TCRbeta repertoires that made up the dataset. The material from the prospective study consisted of cDNA or gDNA derived from T cells, B-cell-depleted T cells, or PBMCs. The samples were drawn from the first 160 participants of the ongoing ImmuneRACE study and from 950 to 1,500 subjects provided by 6 global collaborators. Where HLA class I and class II types were available, the types were taken from metadata supplied by the sample provider, not from assay-based typing. The repertoires were released in a freely available public database intended as a resource for research on the immune response to SARS-CoV-2.

The immunoSEQ Assay, a bias-controlled multiplex PCR, was used to amplify TCRbeta CDR3 regions from genomic DNA. Processing in the source paper ran as follows. The number of nucleated cells in each sample was estimated by amplification of reference gene primers within the assay. To quantify the absolute abundance of each unique TCRbeta CDR3 rearrangement, sequence reads were collapsed and filtered. For each sample, productive Simpson clonality was calculated as the square root of Simpson's diversity index across productive rearrangements. TCRdb limited this immuneACCESS table to in-frame rearrangements with V and J called. A share of clones is missing; checked studies link under half to unresolved V genes, and the rest is unexplained. For V, J and clone size, that table is used; D and trimming come from the DNA. This sample holds 150,000 to 190,000 clones; about 88% were observed only once. The ten largest clones take up roughly 7% of the sample.

Including cysteine and phenylalanine, the CDR3 has 14 amino acids. The CDR3 DNA has 42 bases and is translated from base 1. Taken from the germline V gene (reference sequence), the CDR1 and CDR2 loops are LNHNV and YYDKDF. Trimming at the junction amounts to 0 bases on V and 8 bases on J, and the germline ends lie 13 bases apart. This clone was seen a handful of times. Its antigen is currently not known. No base qualities exist here, and no much larger clone lies one base off it. Study-wide conclusions, independent of this receptor: Clinical and demographic metadata were provided uncurated, with the amount varying by source and participant.

In the prospective study, participants were roughly 18 to 89 years old, resided in about 25 geographic areas of the United States, and were enrolled through a virtual design. In the prospective study, participants were assigned to cohorts based on the clinical history participants reported in a screening survey and a study questionnaire. For ImmuneRACE Cohort 3, a participant was defined as recovered based on two consecutive negative NP/OP PCR tests, clearance by a healthcare professional, or resolution of symptoms. Each participant in the prospective study had whole blood, serum and a nasopharyngeal or oropharyngeal swab collected by mobile phlebotomists. Participants in the prospective study had the option to provide additional blood draws and questionnaires over an approximately 2-month period. Before DNA extraction, prospective study blood samples were shipped either frozen or at room temperature.

This chain joins TRBV15 to TRBJ1-2, with TRBD1 as a weak D call on 6 bases. Sequenced material: PBMCs or T cells enriched from blood (not recorded which). This clonotype originated in a man over 45 who had recovered from COVID-19. The CDR3 has the sequence CATSRDRGHKGYTF. The DNA reads as follows: TGTGCCACCAGCAGAGATCGGGGACACAAAGGCTACACCTTC.